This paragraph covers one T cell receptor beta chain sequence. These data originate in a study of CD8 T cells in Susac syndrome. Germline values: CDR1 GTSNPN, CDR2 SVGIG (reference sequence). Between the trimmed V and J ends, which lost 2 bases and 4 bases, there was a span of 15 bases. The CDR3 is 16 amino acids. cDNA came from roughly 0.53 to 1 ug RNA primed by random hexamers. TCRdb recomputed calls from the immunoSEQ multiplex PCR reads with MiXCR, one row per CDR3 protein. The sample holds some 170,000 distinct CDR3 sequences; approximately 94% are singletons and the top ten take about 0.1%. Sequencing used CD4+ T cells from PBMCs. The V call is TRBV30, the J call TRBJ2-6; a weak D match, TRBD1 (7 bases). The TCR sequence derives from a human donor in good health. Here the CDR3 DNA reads TGTGCCTGGAGTCGACAGGGACTGTTGGGGGCCAACGTCCTGACTTTC. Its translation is CAWSRQGLLGANVLTF.